Following are 2 T cell receptor beta chains from one sample sequenced in a study of blood T cell repertoires in COVID-19 (dated by TCRdb to the early 2020s). Library preparation employed the immunoSEQ multiplex PCR assay. TCRdb provides this immuneACCESS table in a form limited to in-frame rearrangements. Some clones are lacking; in checked studies, under half of them reflect an unresolved V gene, and why the rest are absent is not known. Present in this sample are fewer than 250,000 clones, about 89% of which were seen just once. The top ten hold around 1.6% of the sample. The material sequenced was peripheral blood. Receptors were obtained from a woman aged 60 to 75 who had recovered from COVID-19.

A single count supports this clone. This sequence joins TRBV19 and TRBJ2-2; D unresolved. V dropped 7 bases and J dropped 3 bases, with 6 bases sitting between them. The CDR3 is 12 residues long. The germline gives CDR1 LNHDA, CDR2 SQIVND (reference sequence). In DNA, the CDR3 is TGTGCCAGTACCCACTACACCGGGGAGCTGTTTTTT. Protein: CASTHYTGELFF.

This clone has just one count. The CDR3 loop reads CAISSIGLAENTGELFF. In nucleotides, the CDR3 is TGTGCCATCAGTTCAATTGGACTAGCGGAAAACACCGGGGAGCTGTTTTTT. The genes are TRBV10-3 and TRBJ2-2; TRBD2 matches at 10 bases. The CDR3 consists of 17 residues. Germline V gene data show CDR1 as ENHRY and CDR2 as SYGVKD. Trimming removed 5 bases from V and 2 bases from J; junction bases left unmatched: 8.